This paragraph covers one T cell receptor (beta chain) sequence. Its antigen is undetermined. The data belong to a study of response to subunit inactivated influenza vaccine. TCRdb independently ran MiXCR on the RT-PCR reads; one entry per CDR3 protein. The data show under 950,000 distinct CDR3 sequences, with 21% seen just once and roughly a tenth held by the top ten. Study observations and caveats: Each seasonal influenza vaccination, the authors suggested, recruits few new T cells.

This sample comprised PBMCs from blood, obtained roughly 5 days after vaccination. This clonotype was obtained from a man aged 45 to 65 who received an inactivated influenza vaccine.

CDR3 loop: CSVATVPGQELTNEKLFF. Here the CDR3 DNA reads TGCAGCGTCGCCACCGTACCGGGACAGGAGTTGACTAATGAAAAACTGTTTTTT. The genes are TRBV29-1 and TRBJ1-4; 8 nucleotides match TRBD1. The V gene end was trimmed by 6 bases and the J gene end by 2 bases; junction bases not matched to a gene: 17. This CDR3 has 18 amino acids. Germline V gene lookup returns CDR1 SQVTM and CDR2 ANQGSEA.